This paragraph reports one T cell receptor beta chain. Its antigen remains unidentified. Base qualities are not recorded, but no much larger clone differs from it by a single base. The CDR3 regions of human TCRbeta chains were subjected to immunosequencing. The study's own analysis went as follows. Repertoire TCRs were matched against a reference library of SARS-CoV-2-specific TCRs generated with the MIRA antigen-specificity platform. Breadth was defined as the fraction of unique TCRs that were SARS-CoV-2-associated. Depth was defined as the fraction of total T cells that were SARS-CoV-2-associated. Using the MIRA data, each spike-specific TCR was assigned both to the spike region to which the TCR was reactive and to a CD4 or CD8 class. Log10-transformed breadth and depth values were compared by one-way ANOVA with Sidak's multiple comparisons tests. As stored in TCRdb, this immuneACCESS dataset retains in-frame rearrangements with V and J assigned. A fraction of the clones does not appear; measured against another copy, unresolved V genes explain less than half of the discrepancy, and the remainder lacks a known reason. Clonal size and the V and J genes are those of that table, whereas D and trimming came from the DNA. Counted in this sample were just under 150,000 clones; roughly 90% of them appeared once. 1.5% to 2% of the sample belongs to the ten largest clones.

The time point label corresponds to: about 28 days (+/-7) after the second vaccine dose. AZD1222 recipients with second doses at about 4 weeks or about 12 weeks were pooled, because spike-specific TCR depth and breadth did not differ between schedules. Vaccinee samples were obtained from the UK trials COV001 and COV002, which included a single-blind randomized controlled phase 2/3 trial of AZD1222 (ChAdOx1 nCoV-19) in healthy adults. For TCRbeta chain sequencing, PBMC samples were collected from trial participants at day 0 and at day 28 after the second dose. These data originate in a study of T cell responses to AZD1222 COVID-19 vaccine (TCRdb year 2021). For context, the study as a whole: A total of approximately 240 trial participants underwent TCR sequencing, of whom 207 had received two doses of AZD1222 and approximately 25 had received two doses of the MenACWY control vaccine. Trial participants were enrolled by age into subgroups of 18-55, 56-69 and 70-plus years, and approximately 150, 30 and 60 TCR-sequenced participants, respectively, were included in these subgroups. Results the study describes overall, beyond this receptor: Reportedly, almost half of the unique spike-specific TCRs recognized epitopes lying outside the regions that are mutated in the B.1.351 and B.1.1.7 variants. Vaccine-associated CD4 TCRs spanned the whole spike protein, with dominant responses in regions 160-218 and 743-854. No day 14 peak-response samples were available, so repertoires were characterized only after the peak T cell response. Participants were mostly white British and included more females than males, and it was suggested by the authors that clonal diversity may have been underestimated. After two AZD1222 doses, spike-specific TCR breadth and depth were significantly higher than at day 0 and than in MenACWY recipients. Only five to seven AZD1222 recipients were SARS-CoV-2 seropositive at baseline, limiting conclusions about previously exposed vaccinees. The 56-69-year group was small, and its depth increase did not reach significance, likely because of low power.

The CDR3 holds 13 amino acids from the cysteine to the phenylalanine. Solely the CDR3 DNA is kept, with 39 bases framed from the first base. CDR1 LNHDA and CDR2 SQIVND are derived from the germline V gene (reference sequence). Clipping removes 7 bases from V and 3 bases from J, with 4 as the unmatched junction base count. This TCR was sampled from an adult who received the AZD1222 COVID-19 vaccine. Sequencing was performed on peripheral blood, taken 28 days after the second AZD1222 dose. The sequence links TRBV19 to TRBJ1-1, with 8 bases in between that match TRBD1. The bases read TGTGCCAGTAAGTACAGGGGGGACACTGAAGCTTTCTTT. Translated, this is CASKYRGDTEAFF.